Listed below are T cell receptor beta chains from one sample, sequenced in a study of cytomegalovirus exposure and HLA in healthy donors. Sequenced by immunoSEQ multiplex PCR; TCRdb stores in-frame clones only, minus some. The sample includes 140,000 or so clones, 65% to 90% seen only once; the top ten take over 1%. The sequencing input was PBMCs. These receptors all stem from a female donor in good health and CMV-seronegative. The CDR3 runs from the conserved cysteine through the conserved F or W. D genes are given only for firm matches. Rows give clone size only sometimes, using once, few, many, or a class for an expanded clone.

J | D | size | V | CDR3 | DNA
TRBJ2-1 | TRBD2 | . | TRBV2 | CASRATSGRARNEQFF | TGTGCCAGCAGAGCGACTAGCGGGAGGGCCCGGAATGAGCAGTTCTTC
TRBJ2-2 | . | once | TRBV19 | CASSSGLNTGELFF | TGTGCCAGTAGTAGCGGGTTAAACACCGGGGAGCTGTTTTTT
TRBJ2-2 | TRBD1 | . | TRBV9 | CASSARTGGNTGELFF | TGTGCCAGCAGCGCCCGGACAGGGGGCAACACCGGGGAGCTGTTTTTT
TRBJ1-2 | . | . | TRBV6-6 | CASSLDSIYGYTF | TGTGCCAGCAGCCTAGACAGTATCTATGGCTACACCTTC
TRBJ1-1 | . | . | TRBV28 | CASSLRIQDTEAFF | TGTGCCAGCAGTTTGAGGATACAAGACACTGAAGCTTTCTTT
TRBJ1-1 | . | . | TRBV28 | CASSLTGTNTEAFF | TGTGCCAGCAGCCTCACAGGTACGAACACTGAAGCTTTCTTT
TRBJ1-1 | . | . | TRBV29-1 | CSVGRGNTEAFF | TGCAGTGTTGGGAGGGGCAACACTGAAGCTTTCTTT
TRBJ2-1 | TRBD2 | . | TRBV6-5 | CASSLTSGIGEQFF | TGTGCCAGCAGCCTGACTAGCGGGATCGGTGAGCAGTTCTTC
TRBJ1-4 | TRBD1 | . | TRBV7-2 | CASSPDRGNEKLFF | TGTGCCAGCAGCCCCGACAGGGGTAATGAAAAACTGTTTTTT
TRBJ2-7 | . | . | TRBV11-2 | CASRGDRDAGTYEQYF | TGTGCCAGCAGAGGCGACCGGGACGCGGGGACCTACGAGCAGTACTTC
TRBJ2-7 | TRBD1 | . | TRBV7-7 | CASSLEQGGEQYF | TGTGCCAGCAGCTTAGAACAGGGGGGCGAGCAGTACTTC
TRBJ2-3 | . | few | TRBV7-9 | CASSLAQGDTQYF | TGTGCCAGCAGCTTAGCGCAGGGAGATACGCAGTATTTT
TRBJ2-1 | TRBD2 | . | TRBV29-1 | CSVLAGVDEQFF | TGCAGCGTCCTAGCGGGAGTGGATGAGCAGTTCTTC
TRBJ2-7 | TRBD2 | . | TRBV7-9 | CASNQLGRDEQYF | TGTGCCAGCAACCAACTCGGGAGGGACGAGCAGTACTTC
TRBJ2-7 | TRBD1 | . | TRBV6-5 | CASSYGQGANEQYF | TGTGCCAGCAGTTACGGACAGGGGGCCAACGAGCAGTACTTC
TRBJ2-1 | . | . | TRBV19 | CASSKSVAVVYNEQFF | TGTGCCAGTAGTAAATCGGTAGCGGTAGTCTACAATGAGCAGTTCTTC
TRBJ2-3 | TRBD2 | once | TRBV15 | CATSRPAGGSPDTQYF | TGTGCCACCAGCAGACCAGCGGGAGGGTCCCCAGATACGCAGTATTTT
TRBJ2-7 | TRBD2 | . | TRBV29-1 | CSVQTSGSIEQYF | TGCAGCGTGCAAACTAGCGGGAGTATCGAGCAGTACTTC
TRBJ2-7 | TRBD2 | . | TRBV4-1 | CASSLGLAVYEQYF | TGCGCCAGCAGCCTCGGACTAGCGGTCTACGAGCAGTACTTC
TRBJ1-1 | TRBD1 | once | TRBV30 | CAWIIGGGRTEAFF | TGTGCCTGGATCATAGGAGGGGGCAGAACTGAAGCTTTCTTT
TRBJ2-7 | TRBD2 | . | TRBV7-9 | CASSLAASGSSTSYEQYF | TGTGCCAGCAGCTTAGCCGCTAGCGGGAGCTCTACTAGTTACGAGCAGTACTTC
TRBJ2-5 | TRBD2 | few | TRBV12-5 | CASGSTGTSGQETQYF | TGTGCTAGTGGATCAACCGGGACTAGCGGACAAGAGACCCAGTACTTC
TRBJ1-3 | TRBD1 | few | TRBV6-5 | CASGQGSGNTIYF | TGTGCCAGCGGACAGGGCTCTGGAAACACCATATATTTT
TRBJ2-1 | . | . | TRBV6-5 | CASSYFQGYEQFF | TGTGCCAGCAGTTACTTCCAGGGGTATGAGCAGTTCTTC
TRBJ1-1 | . | . | TRBV6-6 | CASSYSKGEAFF | TGTGCCAGCAGTTACTCGAAGGGGGAAGCTTTCTTT
TRBJ1-5 | . | . | TRBV15 | CATSRDRGTRNQPQHF | TGTGCCACCAGCAGAGATAGGGGAACTCGCAATCAGCCCCAGCATTTT
TRBJ1-1 | TRBD1 | once | TRBV5-4 | CASSQWTGGMNTEAFF | TGTGCCAGCAGCCAATGGACAGGGGGCATGAACACTGAAGCTTTCTTT
TRBJ2-7 | . | . | TRBV7-2 | CASSLYFEQYF | TGTGCCAGCAGCTTATATTTCGAGCAGTACTTC
TRBJ2-3 | . | . | TRBV28 | CASSSRVPYTDTQYF | TGTGCCAGCAGTTCCAGGGTCCCCTACACAGATACGCAGTATTTT
TRBJ1-3 | . | . | TRBV6-1 | CASSELATVRLNTIYF | TGTGCCAGCAGTGAATTGGCGACAGTACGATTAAACACCATATATTTT
TRBJ1-4 | . | . | TRBV28 | CASSGQDATNEKLFF | TGTGCCAGCAGTGGACAAGACGCAACTAATGAAAAACTGTTTTTT
TRBJ1-1 | TRBD1 | . | TRBV29-1 | CSVRDRVNTEAFF | TGCAGCGTTCGGGACAGGGTGAACACTGAAGCTTTCTTT
TRBJ1-1 | TRBD1 | . | TRBV6-5 | CASSRDRVVAFF | TGTGCCAGCAGCAGAGACAGGGTCGTTGCTTTCTTT
TRBJ2-7 | . | . | TRBV25-1 | CASSEPGSYEQYF | TGTGCCAGCAGTGAACCGGGGTCCTACGAGCAGTACTTC
TRBJ2-1 | . | . | TRBV28 | CASSLGTPYNEQFF | TGTGCCAGCAGTTTGGGGACACCCTACAATGAGCAGTTCTTC
TRBJ1-5 | . | . | TRBV4-1 | CASSRPDSNQPQHF | TGCGCCAGCAGCCGCCCGGACTCGAATCAGCCCCAGCATTTT
TRBJ2-4 | TRBD2 | . | TRBV28 | CASSFIAGSTNIQYF | TGTGCCAGCAGTTTTATAGCGGGGTCTACAAACATTCAGTACTTC
TRBJ1-5 | . | . | TRBV6-1 | CAGKISSFSNQPQHF | TGTGCCGGCAAGATCAGTTCGTTCAGCAATCAGCCCCAGCATTTT
TRBJ2-1 | TRBD2 | few | TRBV7-3 | CASRPSGSLEDEQFF | TGTGCCAGCAGACCTAGCGGGAGTTTAGAAGATGAGCAGTTCTTC
TRBJ2-1 | TRBD2 | . | TRBV10-3 | CAISDRTAGTSGSVGTYNEQFF | TGTGCCATCAGTGATAGGACAGCCGGGACTAGCGGGAGTGTGGGTACCTACAATGAGCAGTTCTTC
TRBJ1-2 | . | . | TRBV6-1 | CASSEQNRDTYTF | TGTGCCAGCAGTGAACAAAACAGGGACACCTACACCTTC
TRBJ2-5 | . | . | TRBV20-1 | CSAQVGTQYF | TGCAGTGCTCAAGTCGGGACCCAGTACTTC
TRBJ2-1 | TRBD2 | . | TRBV6-5 | CASSYSGGRARHEQFF | TGTGCCAGCAGTTACTCAGGCGGGAGGGCCAGGCATGAGCAGTTCTTC
TRBJ1-5 | TRBD1 | . | TRBV27 | CASKGQGTSSNQPQHF | TGTGCCAGCAAAGGACAGGGGACTTCTAGCAATCAGCCCCAGCATTTT
TRBJ2-1 | TRBD2 | . | TRBV19 | CASSIAGAYNEQFF | TGTGCCAGTAGTATCGCGGGAGCCTACAATGAGCAGTTCTTC
TRBJ1-5 | . | . | TRBV28 | CASGTGGDSNQPQHF | TGTGCCAGCGGAACCGGGGGGGATAGCAATCAGCCCCAGCATTTT
TRBJ1-2 | . | . | TRBV5-1 | CASSLAGDGDNYGYTF | TGCGCCAGCAGCTTGGCAGGGGATGGAGATAACTATGGCTACACCTTC
TRBJ1-1 | . | . | TRBV5-1 | CASSFPWDTRNTEAFF | TGCGCCAGCAGCTTCCCTTGGGACACCAGAAACACTGAAGCTTTCTTT
TRBJ2-5 | . | . | TRBV6-1 | CASSVLLGDQETQYF | TGTGCCAGCAGTGTGCTGCTAGGTGATCAAGAGACCCAGTACTTC
TRBJ1-1 | TRBD1 | . | TRBV27 | CASSLWGTGGTEAFF | TGTGCCAGCAGTTTATGGGGGACAGGGGGGACTGAAGCTTTCTTT
TRBJ1-5 | . | few | TRBV5-1 | CASSLGAGDSNQPQHF | TGCGCCAGCAGCCTGGGGGCAGGGGATAGCAATCAGCCCCAGCATTTT
TRBJ2-4 | TRBD1 | . | TRBV7-2 | CASVTGSENIQYF | TGTGCCAGCGTGACAGGGAGCGAAAACATTCAGTACTTC
TRBJ2-7 | TRBD2 | few | TRBV27 | CASSFGTSGIYYEQYF | TGTGCCAGCAGTTTCGGGACTAGCGGGATTTACTACGAGCAGTACTTC
TRBJ2-5 | TRBD1 | few | TRBV5-4 | CASSGGDRGEEETQYF | TGTGCCAGCAGCGGCGGGGACAGGGGCGAGGAAGAGACCCAGTACTTC
TRBJ2-5 | . | few | TRBV30 | CACNHGGNQYF | TGTGCCTGTAATCACGGCGGGAACCAGTACTTC
TRBJ2-1 | TRBD2 | . | TRBV9 | CASSVAGTSTHEQFF | TGTGCCAGCAGCGTAGCGGGGACTAGCACCCATGAGCAGTTCTTC
TRBJ2-7 | . | . | TRBV9 | CASSLDTNYEQYF | TGTGCCAGCAGCCTTGACACGAACTACGAGCAGTACTTC
TRBJ1-1 | . | . | TRBV19 | CASSRGVNTEAFF | TGTGCCAGTAGTAGGGGCGTGAACACTGAAGCTTTCTTT
TRBJ1-2 | TRBD1 | . | TRBV6-6 | CASSYQRTGIEGYTF | TGTGCCAGCAGTTATCAGAGGACAGGGATAGAGGGCTACACCTTC
TRBJ2-7 | TRBD2 | once | TRBV10-2 | CASSDAGGDEQYF | TGCGCCAGCAGTGACGCGGGAGGAGACGAGCAGTACTTC